This T cell receptor (beta chain) was captured in a study of T-cell memory formation after mild COVID-19 (dated by TCRdb to the early 2020s). Looking at the study overall: Most TCR sequence clusters were specific to one of the two donors. In a couple of donors, T-cell clones that expanded and contracted after mild COVID-19 were tracked by sequencing TCRalpha and TCRbeta repertoires over time. Two young, previously healthy adult volunteers made up the cohort, one male and one female.

A distance of 10 bases separates the germline ends of V and J, which lose 2 bases and 6 bases respectively. Counted from cysteine to phenylalanine, this CDR3 has 13 amino acids. The retained sequence is limited to the CDR3, 39 bases, with the frame set at the first base. The germline V gene supplies CDR1 MNHEY and CDR2 SVGAGI. Ficoll-Paque density gradient centrifugation was the method used to isolate PBMCs. Overall study results and their limits: Contracting CD4+ clones appeared mostly in the CM and EM memory subsets, whereas CD8+ clones were enriched in EMRA. The second-wave clones that peaked on day 37 were not confirmed to be SARS-CoV-2 specific. Clones contracting from day 15 to 85 had balanced CD4/CD8 phenotypes, while a second wave expanding from day 15 to 37 was biased towards CD4+. The study included only a couple of mild cases, and larger cohorts that include severe cases with pre-infection samples were judged to be necessary. Some responding clones were detected in pre-infection memory, which suggested that pre-existing cross-reactive memory T cells had joined the SARS-CoV-2 response.

As regards this clonotype: No antigen is known for it. No base qualities exist here, and no much larger clone lies one base off it.

The instrument given in TCRdb is Illumina NovaSeq 6000. cDNA libraries for TCRalpha and TCRbeta were prepared by 5'RACE using constant-segment primers, with sample barcodes and unique molecular identifiers added. RNA was extracted from every sample with Trizol reagent. The libraries were amplified in two PCR steps, and the second step added a second sample barcode and Illumina TruSeq adapters. Libraries were sequenced on an Illumina NovaSeq with 2 x 150 bp paired-end reads. In the original analysis: Reads were demultiplexed and collapsed into UMI-guided consensus sequences with migec v1.2.7. Using mixcr v2.1.11, UMI consensuses were aligned to TRA and TRB V and J templates and then assembled into clonotypes. A clonotype was counted as expanded or contracted only when both edgeR and NoisET called the clonotype significant, with the noise models trained on biological replicates. For edgeR calls, the cutoffs were a false discovery rate-adjusted p below 0.01 and a log2 fold-change threshold of 1. As an exploratory analysis of dynamics, max-normalized trajectories of the 1000 most abundant clonotypes were examined by PCA with hierarchical clustering. The CD4 or CD8 phenotype of responding clones was assigned using the separately sequenced CD4+ and CD8+ repertoires. The public sequencing data were trimmed at Q25 with fastp and processed into clonotypes with MiXCR by TCRdb, which kept only in-frame beta chains. Each CDR3 protein gets just one entry, which takes the most common genes and DNA from the rows behind it. The authors' filters were not applied to this entry. This sample holds 180,000 or so distinct CDR3 sequences; 16% were observed only once. The leading ten clones occupy 2% to 2.5% of the sample.

Sequencing was done on a sample of PBMCs or a T cell subset sorted from them (not recorded which). The TCR comes from an adult woman who had mild COVID-19 (a few samples of this study predate the infection). The sample titles of this study are shuffled in the database, so cell type and time point are left out; the donor was told from shared clones. The chain employs TRBV6-5 and TRBJ1-1, with TRBD1 tentatively as D gene (6 bases match). The CDR3 protein is CASSYLRGAEAFF. The DNA reads as follows: TGTGCCAGCAGTTACCTCAGGGGAGCTGAAGCTTTCTTT.